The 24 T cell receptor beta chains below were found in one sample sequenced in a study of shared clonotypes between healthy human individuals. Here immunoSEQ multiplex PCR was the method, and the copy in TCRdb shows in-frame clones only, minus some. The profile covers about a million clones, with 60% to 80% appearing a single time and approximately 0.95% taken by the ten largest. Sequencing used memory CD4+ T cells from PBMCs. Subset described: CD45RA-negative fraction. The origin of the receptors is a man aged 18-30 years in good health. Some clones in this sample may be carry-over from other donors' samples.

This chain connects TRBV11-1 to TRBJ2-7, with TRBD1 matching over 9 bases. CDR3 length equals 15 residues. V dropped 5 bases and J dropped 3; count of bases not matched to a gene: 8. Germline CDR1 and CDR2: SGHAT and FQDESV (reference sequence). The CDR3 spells CASSPGTGLIYEQYF. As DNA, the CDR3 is TGTGCCAGCAGCCCCGGGACAGGGTTAATCTACGAGCAGTACTTC.

CDR3: CALQGVVLEQFF. The CDR3, as DNA: TGTGCCTTACAGGGAGTTGTCCTTGAGCAGTTCTTC. V is TRBV30 and J is TRBJ2-1; weak D call: TRBD1 (6 bases). Germline V gene data show CDR1 as GTSNPN and CDR2 as SVGIG (reference sequence). This CDR3 is built from 12 residues. V lost 7 bases and J 9 bases, leaving 16 bases between the germline ends.

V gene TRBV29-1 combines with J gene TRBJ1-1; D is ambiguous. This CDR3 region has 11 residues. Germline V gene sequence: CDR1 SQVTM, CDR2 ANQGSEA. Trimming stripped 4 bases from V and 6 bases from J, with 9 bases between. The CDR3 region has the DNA TGCAGCGTTGTGGAATTCGCTGAAGCTTTCTTT. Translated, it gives CSVVEFAEAFF.

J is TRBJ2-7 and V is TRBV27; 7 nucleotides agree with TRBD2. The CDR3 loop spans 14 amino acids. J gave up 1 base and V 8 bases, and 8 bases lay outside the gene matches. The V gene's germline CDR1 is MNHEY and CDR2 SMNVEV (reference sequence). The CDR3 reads CASALGGISYEQYF. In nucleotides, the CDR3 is TGTGCCAGCGCATTGGGGGGGATTTCCTACGAGCAGTACTTC.

CDR3 region: CASSFDQGDYGYTF. As DNA, the CDR3 is TGTGCCAGCAGCTTCGATCAAGGGGACTATGGCTACACCTTC. The chain employs TRBV7-9 and TRBJ1-2; D is possibly TRBD1 (5 bases). This CDR3 comprises 14 residues. Germline V CDR1 and CDR2: SEHNR, FQNEAQ (reference sequence). V was shortened by 3 bases and J by 3 bases, with 11 bases between the two germline ends. Supplemented by reference TRBV7-9 and TRBJ1-2, the full variable domain reads DTGVSQNPRHKITKRGQNVTFRCDPISEHNRLYWYRQTLGQGPEFLTYFQNEAQLEKSRLLSDRFSAERPKGSFSTLEIQRTEQGDSAMYLCASSFDQGDYGYTFGSGTRLTVV.

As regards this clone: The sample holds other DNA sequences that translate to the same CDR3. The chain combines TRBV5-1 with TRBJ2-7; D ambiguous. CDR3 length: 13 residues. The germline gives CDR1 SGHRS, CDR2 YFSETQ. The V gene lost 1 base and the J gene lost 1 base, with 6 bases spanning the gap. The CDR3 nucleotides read TGCGCCAGCAGCTTGCTGGGATCCTACGAGCAGTACTTC. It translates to CASSLLGSYEQYF.

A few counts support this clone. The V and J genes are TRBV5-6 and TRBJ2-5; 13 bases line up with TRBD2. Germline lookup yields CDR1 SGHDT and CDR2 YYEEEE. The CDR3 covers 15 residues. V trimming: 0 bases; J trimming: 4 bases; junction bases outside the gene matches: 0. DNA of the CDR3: TGTGCCAGCAGCTTGGGACTAGCGGGAGGAGAGACCCAGTACTTC. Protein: CASSLGLAGGETQYF.

CDR3 sequence (DNA): TGTGCCAGCAGCAAAGGACTAGCGGGAATGGGTGAGCAGTTCTTC. Its translation: CASSKGLAGMGEQFF. The chain joins TRBV11-3 to TRBJ2-1; 12 nucleotides align to TRBD2. The V gene's germline CDR1 is SGHNT and CDR2 YENEEA. The ends lost 5 bases at V and 9 bases at J; junction bases unmatched: 8. CDR3 length equals 15 residues.

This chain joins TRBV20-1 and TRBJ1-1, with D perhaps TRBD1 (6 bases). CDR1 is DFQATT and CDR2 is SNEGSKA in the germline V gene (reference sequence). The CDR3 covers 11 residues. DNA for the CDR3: TGCAGGGGGGGCTGGAACACTGAAGCTTTCTTT. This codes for CRGGWNTEAFF.

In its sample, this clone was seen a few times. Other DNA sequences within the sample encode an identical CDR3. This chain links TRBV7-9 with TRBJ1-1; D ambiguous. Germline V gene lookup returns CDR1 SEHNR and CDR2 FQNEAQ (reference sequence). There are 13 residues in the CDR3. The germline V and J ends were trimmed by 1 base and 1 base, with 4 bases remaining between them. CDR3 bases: TGTGCCAGCAGCTTAGACCCGAACACTGAAGCTTTCTTT. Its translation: CASSLDPNTEAFF.

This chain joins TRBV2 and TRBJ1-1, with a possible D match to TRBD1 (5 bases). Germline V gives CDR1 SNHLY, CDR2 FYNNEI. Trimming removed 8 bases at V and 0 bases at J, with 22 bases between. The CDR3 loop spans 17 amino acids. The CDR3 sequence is CASRSPSGGRMNTEAFF. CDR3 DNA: TGTGCCAGCCGCTCCCCCTCCGGGGGACGGATGAACACTGAAGCTTTCTTT.

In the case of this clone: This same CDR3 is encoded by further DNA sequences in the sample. This CDR3 reads CASSLVQGGETQYF. CDR3 coding DNA: TGCGCCAGCAGCTTGGTGCAAGGGGGAGAGACCCAGTACTTC. The chain employs TRBV5-1 and TRBJ2-5, with D possibly matching TRBD1 (6 bases). Looked up from germline, CDR1 is SGHRS and CDR2 is YFSETQ. This CDR3 has 14 residues. The V and J ends lost 0 bases and 4 bases respectively, with 10 bases between them.

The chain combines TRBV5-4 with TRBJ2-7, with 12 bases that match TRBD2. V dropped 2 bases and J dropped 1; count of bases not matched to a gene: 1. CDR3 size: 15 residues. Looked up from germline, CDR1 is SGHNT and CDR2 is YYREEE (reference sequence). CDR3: CASSLTSGGSYEQYF. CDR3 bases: TGTGCCAGCAGCTTAACTAGCGGGGGGTCCTACGAGCAGTACTTC.

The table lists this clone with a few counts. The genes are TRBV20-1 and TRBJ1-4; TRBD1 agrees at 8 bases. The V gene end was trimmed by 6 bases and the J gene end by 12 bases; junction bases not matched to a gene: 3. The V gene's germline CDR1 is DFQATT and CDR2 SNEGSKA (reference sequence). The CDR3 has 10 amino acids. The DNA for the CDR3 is TGCAGTGCCATGGACAGGGAACTGTTTTTT. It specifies CSAMDRELFF.

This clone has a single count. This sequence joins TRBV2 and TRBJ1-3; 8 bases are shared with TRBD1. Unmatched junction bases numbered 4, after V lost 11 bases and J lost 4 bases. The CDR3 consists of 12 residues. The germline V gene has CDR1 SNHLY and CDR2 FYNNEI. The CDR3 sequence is CAGRDRGNTIYF. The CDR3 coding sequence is TGTGCCGGCCGGGACAGGGGAAACACCATATATTTT. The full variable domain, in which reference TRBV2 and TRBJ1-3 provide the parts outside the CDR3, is EPEVTQTPSHQVTQMGQEVILRCVPISNHLYFYWYRQILGQKVEFLVSFYNNEISEKSEIFDDQFSVERPDGSNFTLKIRSTKLEDSAMYFCAGRDRGNTIYFGEGSWLTVV.

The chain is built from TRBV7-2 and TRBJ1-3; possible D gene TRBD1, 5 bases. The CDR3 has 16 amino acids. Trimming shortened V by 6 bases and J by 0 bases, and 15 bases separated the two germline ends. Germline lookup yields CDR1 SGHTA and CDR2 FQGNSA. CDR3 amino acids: CASSPGRLYSGNTIYF. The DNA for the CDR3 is TGTGCCAGCAGTCCAGGGCGACTCTACTCTGGAAACACCATATATTTT.

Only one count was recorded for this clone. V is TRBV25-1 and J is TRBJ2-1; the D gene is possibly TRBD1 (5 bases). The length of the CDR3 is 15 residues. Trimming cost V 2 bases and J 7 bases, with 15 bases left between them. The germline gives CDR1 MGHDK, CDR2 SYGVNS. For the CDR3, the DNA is TGTGCCAGCAGTGAAGGCAGGGAAGTTTGGAATGAGCAGTTCTTC. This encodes CASSEGREVWNEQFF.

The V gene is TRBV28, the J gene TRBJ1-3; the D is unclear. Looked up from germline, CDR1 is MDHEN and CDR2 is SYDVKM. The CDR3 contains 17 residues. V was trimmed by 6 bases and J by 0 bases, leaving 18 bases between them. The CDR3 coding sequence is TGTGCCAGCAGAGGCACAGCGGGGTCATTCTCTGGAAACACCATATATTTT. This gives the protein CASRGTAGSFSGNTIYF.

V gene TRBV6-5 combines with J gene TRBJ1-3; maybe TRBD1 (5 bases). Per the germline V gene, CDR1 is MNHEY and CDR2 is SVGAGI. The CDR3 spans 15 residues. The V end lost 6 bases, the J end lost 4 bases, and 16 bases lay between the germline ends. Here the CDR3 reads CASSLGRVGGNTIYF. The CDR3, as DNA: TGTGCCAGCAGCCTGGGCAGGGTAGGAGGAAACACCATATATTTT.

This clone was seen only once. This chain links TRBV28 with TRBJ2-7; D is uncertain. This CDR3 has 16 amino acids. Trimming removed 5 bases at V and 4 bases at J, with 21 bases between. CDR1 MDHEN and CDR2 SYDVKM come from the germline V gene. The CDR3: CASSIPGDWGRYEQYF. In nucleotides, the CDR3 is TGTGCCAGCAGTATCCCTGGAGATTGGGGTCGGTACGAGCAGTACTTC.

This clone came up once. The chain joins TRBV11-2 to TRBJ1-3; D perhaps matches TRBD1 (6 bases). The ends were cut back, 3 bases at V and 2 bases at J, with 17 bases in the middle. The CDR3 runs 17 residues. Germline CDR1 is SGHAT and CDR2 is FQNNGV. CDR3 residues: CASSFQRLGGPGNTIYF. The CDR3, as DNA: TGTGCCAGCAGCTTCCAACGCCTGGGGGGGCCTGGAAACACCATATATTTT.

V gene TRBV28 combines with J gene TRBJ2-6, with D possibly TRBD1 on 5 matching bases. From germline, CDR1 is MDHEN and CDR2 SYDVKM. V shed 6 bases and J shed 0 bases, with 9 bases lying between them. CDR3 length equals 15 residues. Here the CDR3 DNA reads TGTGCCAGCAGGTACCAGGGCTCTGGGGCCAACGTCCTGACTTTC. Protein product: CASRYQGSGANVLTF.

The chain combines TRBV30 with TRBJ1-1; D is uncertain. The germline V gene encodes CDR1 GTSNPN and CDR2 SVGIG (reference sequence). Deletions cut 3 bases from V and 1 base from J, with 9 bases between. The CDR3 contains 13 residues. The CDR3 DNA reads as TGTGCCTGGAGAGTGGAGGGGAACACTGAAGCTTTCTTT. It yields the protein CAWRVEGNTEAFF.

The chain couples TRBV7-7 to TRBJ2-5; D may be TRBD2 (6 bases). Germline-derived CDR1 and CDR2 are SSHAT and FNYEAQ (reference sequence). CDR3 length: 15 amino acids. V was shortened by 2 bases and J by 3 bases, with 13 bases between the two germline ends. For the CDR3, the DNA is TGTGCCAGCAGCTTACGGGACTCGCTTGAAGAGACCCAGTACTTC. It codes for CASSLRDSLEETQYF. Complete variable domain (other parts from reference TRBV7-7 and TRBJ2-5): GAGVSQSPRYKVTKRGQDVTLRCDPISSHATLYWYQQALGQGPEFLTYFNYEAQPDKSGLPSDRFSAERPEGSISTLTIQRTEQRDSAMYRCASSLRDSLEETQYFGPGTRLLVL.